This TCR beta chain stems from a study of Japanese encephalitis immunity and Zika vaccine responses (dated by TCRdb to about 2021). Notes on the research overall: Three 5.0 ug doses of alum-adjuvanted ZPIV were administered to included participants at weeks 0, 4 and 28. Some eleven participants were given two doses of JEV vaccine (IXIARO) 28 days apart, two to three months before the first ZPIV dose. Before ZPIV, twelve participants got a single dose of YFV vaccine (YF-VAX), while roughly 10 participants were flavivirus-naive. About 6 representative participants per pre-vaccination group were picked for TCR sequencing, using samples from week 52 and from week 0, the point after pre-vaccination but before ZPIV. In addition, the TCR repertoires of a few flavivirus-naive individuals were analyzed at weeks 2, 6 and 52 after ZPIV vaccination began. The stimulations used peptide pools from ZIKV structural proteins divided into flavivirus-conserved and non-conserved sets, or JEV or YFV peptides that matched the pre-vaccination. The ZIKV peptides, 15-mers that overlapped by 11 residues, were chosen for containing NetMHCpan/NetMHCII-predicted epitopes with affinity below 50 nM. The study tested whether CD4 T cell responses to the Zika vaccine were shaped by prior Japanese encephalitis virus (JEV) or yellow fever virus (YFV) vaccination. Broader findings and caveats from the paper: CD8 T cell responses to ZIKV peptide pools were of very low magnitude and seen in only a few individuals. JEV-pre-vaccinated donors showed higher repertoire similarity across time-points and stimulations than YFV-pre-vaccinated donors, indicating more clonotypes common to ZIKV and JEV stimulation. Because there were not enough samples, the peptide pools could not be deconvoluted, which meant the specific peptides behind the cross-reactive responses went unidentified. After ZPIV, repertoire richness of CD4 T cells responding to conserved ZIKV epitopes significantly decreased in JEV-pre-vaccinated donors. Only a subset of trial participants with three doses and adequate samples was analyzed, not the entire vaccinated cohort. The samples grouped by participant and showed no similarity across individuals, which suggests that no public TCRs were detected.

This clonotype is categorized as large (0.1 to 1%). Qualities for individual bases were not recorded, and no much larger clone is one base off. The CDR3 numbers 14 residues from cysteine through phenylalanine. Only the CDR3 DNA stays, 42 bases, in frame from base 1. The CDR1 and CDR2 encoded by the germline V gene (reference sequence) are DFQATT and SNEGSKA. Trimming removed 7 bases from V and 4 bases from J; the gene matches leave 10 bases unexplained. PBMCs were labeled with CellTrace CFSE and were cultured for approximately 6 days in RPMI containing approximately 7.2% human serum plus peptide pools at roughly 0.93 ug/mL each. On a BD FACSAria, proliferating CD4 T cells were sorted without fixation as live CD56-CD19-CD16-CD3+CD4+ CFSE-low cells. The enrolled adults were healthy, and microneutralization screening showed them to be seronegative for ZIKV, JEV, YFV, DENV and WNV. Samples came from a phase 1, double-blinded, randomized, placebo-controlled trial of an alum-adjuvanted Zika purified-inactivated virus (ZPIV) vaccine. Peripheral blood mononuclear cells were isolated by standard procedure and stored frozen in liquid nitrogen until use.

The library was made by 5' RACE. Before sequencing, TCRbeta libraries were pooled in proportion to the sorted cell numbers of each library. RNAzol RT was used to extract total RNA from the sorted cells, and cDNA was then synthesized using an oligo(dT) primer together with a template-switching oligo. Using Kapa HiFi, PCR amplified the TCRbeta V-CDR3-J region between a SMARTer oligo primer and a TCRbeta constant-region primer. Illumina adaptors and sample-specific index barcodes were added in a second PCR, with HighPrep bead cleanup and a Bioanalyzer check confirming a band of roughly 650 bp. Libraries were sequenced on an Illumina MiSeq with 2x151 bp paired-end reads. From the authors' description of their analysis: An in-house Java program demultiplexed the reads, while MiXCR assigned TCRbeta annotations and counted clonotypes. Repertoire overlap used Morisita-Horn indices from the R package vegan, with UPGMA clustering and Circos plots of recurring clonotypes. Shannon diversity and richness were normalized to the highest possible value given the input cell numbers, yielding values from 0 to 1. CDR3beta sequences were aligned using MUSCLE, distances were calculated using SeqinR, and multidimensional scaling was plotted in R. Using fastp trimming at Q25 and MiXCR clonotype assembly, TCRdb reanalyzed the public sequencing data and kept in-frame beta chains. When rows share a CDR3 protein, they turn into one entry using the most common DNA and genes. The V and J calls reflect TCRdb's pipeline rather than the authors' work. A total of about 210 distinct CDR3 sequences appear in this sample, approximately 9% of them only once. The top ten clones comprise 40% to 55% of the sample.

The source of this sequence is an adult woman who received an inactivated Zika virus vaccine. This specimen was antigen-activated CD4+ T cells from blood, cultured, taken during a Zika inactivated vaccine study. The chain was built from TRBV20-1 and TRBJ2-3; 8 bases in the junction line up with TRBD2. The nucleotide sequence reads as follows: TGCAGTGTCCCGGGACTAGGTCTCCCAGATACGCAGTATTTT. Its translation is CSVPGLGLPDTQYF.